The rows below give T cell receptor beta chains drawn from one sample of a study of STAT5B mutations in CD4+ large granular lymphocyte leukemia. Using immunoSEQ multiplex PCR, the repertoire was profiled, and TCRdb retains in-frame clones only, with some absent. The table shows around 33,000 clones, with 76% occurring only once. The specimen sequenced was CD4+ T cells from blood buffy coats. These receptors came from a human donor in good health. Each CDR3 is given with its conserved first and last residue. D genes are given only for firm matches. Size is stated for part of the rows, as once, few or many counts, or as a class when the clone is expanded.

d_call	v_call	j_call	clone_size	cdr3_nt	cdr3_aa
.	TRBV25-1	TRBJ2-2	.	TGTGCCAGCAGCCCAAAGGGGACAACGAACACCGGGGAGCTGTTTTTT	CASSPKGTTNTGELFF
TRBD1	TRBV27	TRBJ1-5	few	TGTGCCAGCAGTCTTGACAGGGTTTATAATCAGCCCCAGCATTTT	CASSLDRVYNQPQHF
TRBD2	TRBV7-3	TRBJ2-1	.	TGTGCCAGCAGCTTAAACGTCGGGACTAGCGGGAGAGGGGAGCAGTTCTTC	CASSLNVGTSGRGEQFF
.	TRBV19	TRBJ2-5	once	TGTGCCATAATTCCGGGAACCTGGGAGGAGACCCAGTACTTC	CAIIPGTWEETQYF
.	TRBV2	TRBJ1-2	once	TGTGCCAGCAGTGCAACCGGGACAACGGGCGACACCTTC	CASSATGTTGDTF
.	TRBV7-2	TRBJ1-5	.	TGTGCCAGCAGCTTGGGGCGGGGCCCTGCCGGCAATCAGCCCCAGCATTTT	CASSLGRGPAGNQPQHF
TRBD2	TRBV5-3	TRBJ2-1	.	TGTGCCAGAAGCACGACTAGCGGGGCCCGGAATGAGCAGTTCTTC	CARSTTSGARNEQFF
TRBD2	TRBV2	TRBJ2-4	.	TGTGCCAGCAGTGAAGGACTAGCGGGGGCCAAAAACATTCAGTACTTC	CASSEGLAGAKNIQYF
TRBD1	TRBV13	TRBJ2-7	.	TGTGCCAGCAGCTCGCATGGGACAGGGGCCTACGAGCAGTACTTC	CASSSHGTGAYEQYF
TRBD2	TRBV25-1	TRBJ2-7	.	TGTGCCAGCAGTGACCCTAGCGGGGTATACGAGCAGTACTTC	CASSDPSGVYEQYF
.	TRBV6-6	TRBJ2-1	.	TGTGCCAGCAGTTACCTGGGAAGAAACAATGAGCAGTTCTTC	CASSYLGRNNEQFF
TRBD2	TRBV6-1	TRBJ2-2	once	TGTGCCAGCAGTGAGGGAGGGAGGCCCCTATTGTTTTTT	CASSEGGRPLLFF
.	TRBV11-2	TRBJ2-7	few	TGTGCCAGCAGCTGGGACTCCTACGAGCAGTACTTC	CASSWDSYEQYF
TRBD1	TRBV19	TRBJ1-1	.	TGTGCCAGTAGGGACAGGGGCTCGAACACTGAAGCTTTCTTT	CASRDRGSNTEAFF
TRBD1	TRBV6-5	TRBJ1-6	.	TGTGCCAGCAGTTACTCGACAGGGGTTAATTCACCCCTCCACTTT	CASSYSTGVNSPLHF
.	TRBV5-1	TRBJ2-5	.	TGCGCCAGCAGCTTGTACTCGGGAGACCTAGGGGAGACCCAGTACTTC	CASSLYSGDLGETQYF
.	TRBV5-1	TRBJ2-7	few	TGCGCCAGCAGCGATACCCCGGGGTCCCGGGAAGAGCAGTACTTC	CASSDTPGSREEQYF
TRBD1	TRBV7-2	TRBJ1-5	.	TGTGCCAGCAGCCGGACAGGGGGCAATCAGCCCCAGCATTTT	CASSRTGGNQPQHF
.	TRBV19	TRBJ1-6	.	TGTGCCAGTAGTATTAGTGGGGCCTATAATTCACCCCTCCACTTT	CASSISGAYNSPLHF
.	TRBV30	TRBJ2-5	few	TGTGCCTGGAGTGTACAGTCAGGTGGGACCCAGTACTTC	CAWSVQSGGTQYF
.	TRBV14	TRBJ2-3	.	TGTGCCAGCAGCCCAAACAGGGTGGGTACGCAGTATTTT	CASSPNRVGTQYF
TRBD2	TRBV2	TRBJ2-3	.	TGTGCCAGCAGTATTATAGCGGGTAGCACAGATACGCAGTATTTT	CASSIIAGSTDTQYF
.	TRBV5-1	TRBJ2-3	.	TGCGCCAGCAGCACTCCCGGTCGGACAGATACGCAGTATTTT	CASSTPGRTDTQYF
.	TRBV7-9	TRBJ2-7	.	TGTGCCAGCAGCCCCGAGGGATACGAGCAGTACTTC	CASSPEGYEQYF
.	TRBV6-1	TRBJ1-5	few	TGTGCCAGCAGTGAAACGACATCGAGCAATCAGCCCCAGCATTTT	CASSETTSSNQPQHF
.	TRBV5-1	TRBJ2-3	.	TGCGCCAGCACCCAGACGGGGGATCGCACAGATACGCAGTATTTT	CASTQTGDRTDTQYF
.	TRBV7-8	TRBJ1-2	.	TGTGCCAGCAGCTTAGTTCGTGCGCAGGGGACGAGTGGCTACACCTTC	CASSLVRAQGTSGYTF
.	TRBV7-9	TRBJ1-1	.	TGTGCCAGCAGCCTCCAAGCCTGGGACACTGAAGCTTTCTTT	CASSLQAWDTEAFF
TRBD1	TRBV7-2	TRBJ2-7	.	TGTGCCAGCGGGACAGGGGACCGGGTTCTGCAGTACTTC	CASGTGDRVLQYF
.	TRBV7-9	TRBJ1-1	.	TGTGCCAGCAGCTTAATAGTCCCCGGGGCTGAAGCTTTCTTT	CASSLIVPGAEAFF
.	TRBV5-4	TRBJ2-6	.	TGTGCCAGCAGCTGGACACCGCCTGGGGCCAACGTCCTGACTTTC	CASSWTPPGANVLTF
.	TRBV6-5	TRBJ2-4	.	TGTGCCAGCAGTTACTCGAGGTCCGGGGGTGGCATTCAGTACTTC	CASSYSRSGGGIQYF
.	TRBV7-8	TRBJ1-4	once	TGTGCCAGCAGCCCGCTAGGGGCCAGGTTAGGTGAAAAACTGTTTTTT	CASSPLGARLGEKLFF
TRBD1	TRBV10-1	TRBJ2-1	.	TGCGCCAGCAGTCGGGACAGGGTGCAAGGTGAGCAGTTCTTC	CASSRDRVQGEQFF
.	TRBV5-4	TRBJ2-5	.	TGTGCCAGCACCTCTTACAGGGATGGTCGGGAGACCCAGTACTTC	CASTSYRDGRETQYF
TRBD2	TRBV29-1	TRBJ2-5	.	TGCAGCGTAATAGACGGGGGGGAGACCCAGTACTTC	CSVIDGGETQYF
.	TRBV7-6	TRBJ1-1	.	TGTGCCAGCAGCTCCACGGTCCTTTACACTGAAGCTTTCTTT	CASSSTVLYTEAFF
TRBD1	TRBV5-1	TRBJ1-2	.	TGCGCCAGCAGCTTGGACAGGGGGTTTGCTGGCTACACCTTC	CASSLDRGFAGYTF